This T cell receptor (beta chain) originates from a study of T cells in Graves' hyperthyroidism and ophthalmopathy. TCR beta CDR3 region amplification was performed from RNA transcripts. The HTBI primer set drove a first-round RT-PCR of the TCR CDR3. TCRdb re-called the multiplex PCR reads with MiXCR, one entry per CDR3 protein. The sample includes around 450,000 distinct CDR3 sequences, roughly an eighth seen only once; the top ten take approximately 5.8%. This clonotype has a count of ten or more. No antigen is known for it. Study observations and caveats: In validation, the model predicted ophthalmopathy. These predictions came a median approximately 6.5 months before onset.

Germline V lookup: CDR1 MNHEY, CDR2 SMNVEV (reference sequence). This CDR3 is built from 13 residues. The V end lost 11 bases, the J end lost 2 bases, and 13 bases lay between the germline ends. Diagnoses were made from clinical symptoms, serum measures (thyroxine and TRAb), thyroid ultrasound and orbital computed tomography. The chain is built from TRBV27 and TRBJ2-1; D not resolved. Sequenced input: blood. The TCR comes from a woman under 30 with Graves' hyperthyroidism. CDR3 in amino acids: CAVKRSAYNEQFF. CDR3 nucleotides: TGTGCCGTCAAAAGATCAGCCTACAATGAGCAGTTCTTC.